These 16 T cell receptor beta chains were all obtained from the same sample, sequenced in a study of cytomegalovirus exposure and HLA in healthy donors. PCR used 60 Vbeta primers and 13 Jbeta primers. Here immunoSEQ multiplex PCR was the method, and the copy in TCRdb shows in-frame clones only, minus some. Of 170,000 or so clones in the sample, approximately 84% are singletons; the top ten hold around 3%. Sequences were obtained from PBMCs. Receptors originate from a woman aged 45-65 years in good health and CMV-seropositive.

The rearrangement joins TRBV5-1 to TRBJ2-1; TRBD2 aligns across 7 bases. CDR1 SGHRS and CDR2 YFSETQ come from the germline V gene. This CDR3 is 15 amino acids long. J gave up 7 bases and V 5 bases, and 12 bases lay outside the gene matches. DNA of the CDR3: TGCGCCAGCAGGGTAGTCTCGGGGGGAGGGAATGAGCAGTTCTTC. Its translation: CASRVVSGGGNEQFF.

The genes are TRBV28 and TRBJ1-5, with TRBD1 matching 10 bases. The germline V gene encodes CDR1 MDHEN and CDR2 SYDVKM. This CDR3 has 14 residues. V lost 6 bases to trimming and J lost 6 bases; unmatched junction nucleotides: 5. This CDR3 is CASSKTGGIQPQHF. Written as DNA, the CDR3 is TGTGCCAGCAGCAAGACAGGGGGCATTCAGCCCCAGCATTTT.

The DNA of the CDR3 is TGTGCCTCCAACCCCGGACAGGGGATTCCCGGGAGGGACGTGTACTCCTACAATGAGCAGTTCTTC. It codes for CASNPGQGIPGRDVYSYNEQFF. J is TRBJ2-1 and V is TRBV30; tentatively, D is TRBD1 (9 bases). CDR3 length: 22 residues. V was shortened by 7 bases and J by 0 bases, with 37 bases between the two germline ends. Germline values: CDR1 GTSNPN, CDR2 SVGIG (reference sequence).

V gene TRBV19 combines with J gene TRBJ2-3; D may be TRBD2 (6 bases). V lost 1 base and J lost 6, with 11 bases in between. The CDR3 covers 14 residues. Germline-derived CDR1 and CDR2 are LNHDA and SQIVND (reference sequence). The CDR3 DNA follows: TGTGCCAGTAGTATAGGAGCGGGTTGGGATACGCAGTATTTT. Residues: CASSIGAGWDTQYF.

The V and J genes are TRBV12-1 and TRBJ2-7; the table's TRBD2 call for D was not verified on the DNA. TRBV12-1 is marked as a pseudogene. There are 16 residues in the CDR3. This CDR3 is CASSFEGLAGSYEQYF. The CDR3 coding sequence is TGTGCCAGCAGCTTTGAAGGACTAGCGGGCTCCTACGAGCAGTACTTC.

For this clone: A junction end diverges from the germline sequence, so it may reflect a read error. V usage is TRBV7-7 and J usage is TRBJ2-7; 8 bases are a match to TRBD1. The germline CDR1 and CDR2 sequences are SSHAT and FNYEAQ (reference sequence). This CDR3 has 13 amino acids. CDR3 protein: CASSQDRGGEQYF. The DNA of the CDR3 is TGTGCTAGCAGCCAAGACAGGGGCGGCGAGCAGTACTTC.

CDR3 loop: CASSPGTGTGEKLFF. CDR3 nucleotides: TGTGCCAGCAGCCCCGGGACAGGCACAGGCGAAAAACTGTTTTTT. V gene TRBV7-2 combines with J gene TRBJ1-4, with 8 bases aligning to TRBD1. The ends lost 5 bases at V and 8 bases at J; junction bases unmatched: 10. The V gene's germline CDR1 is SGHTA and CDR2 FQGNSA. The CDR3 extends over 15 amino acids.

The rearrangement links TRBV19 to TRBJ1-1; no clear D. This CDR3 has 15 amino acids. The germline CDR1 and CDR2 sequences are LNHDA and SQIVND (reference sequence). V shed 2 bases and J shed 1 base, with 11 bases lying between them. The chain's CDR3 is CASSITGGGNTEAFF. The DNA for the CDR3 is TGTGCCAGTAGTATAACTGGCGGCGGGAACACTGAAGCTTTCTTT.

With regard to this clone: An end of the junction does not agree with germline; a read error may underlie this. The chain recombines TRBV10-1 with TRBJ1-2; 9 positions match TRBD1. The germline V gene has CDR1 WNHNN and CDR2 SYGVQD (reference sequence). The CDR3 length is 12 residues. CDR3 sequence (DNA): TGCGCCAGCAGTGGAAGTGGACAGGGGCTCTCCTTC. Translated, it gives CASSGSGQGLSF.

The chain joins TRBV5-1 to TRBJ2-7; D possibly corresponds to TRBD1 (6 bases). The germline V gene encodes CDR1 SGHRS and CDR2 YFSETQ. The CDR3 totals 14 residues. V was cut by 0 bases and J by 6 bases, with 13 bases left in between. CDR3 amino acids: CASSLDSTGFEQYF. The CDR3 region has the DNA TGCGCCAGCAGCTTGGACTCAACAGGGTTCGAGCAGTACTTC.

This clone was seen only a few times. This chain links TRBV5-1 with TRBJ1-6, with a possible D match to TRBD1 (5 bases). From germline, CDR1 is SGHRS and CDR2 YFSETQ. This CDR3 spans 12 amino acids. The V gene lost 6 bases and the J gene lost 8 bases, with 9 bases spanning the gap. CDR3 residues: CASKTGDSPLHF. The CDR3 DNA reads TGCGCCAGCAAGACGGGGGATTCACCCCTCCACTTT. The full variable domain, rest sourced from reference TRBV5-1 and TRBJ1-6, is KAGVTQTPRYLIKTRGQQVTLSCSPISGHRSVSWYQQTPGQGLQFLFEYFSETQRNKGNFPGRFSGRQFSNSRSEMNVSTLELGDSALYLCASKTGDSPLHFGNGTRLTVT.

The chain combines TRBV7-6 with TRBJ1-3; D remains unclear. The CDR3 has 14 residues. The germline gives CDR1 SGHVS, CDR2 FNYEAQ. The germline V and J ends were trimmed by 2 bases and 0 bases, with 5 bases remaining between them. This CDR3 is CASSLSRSGNTIYF. In nucleotides, the CDR3 is TGTGCCAGCAGCTTATCCCGCTCTGGAAACACCATATATTTT.

The V call is TRBV19, the J call TRBJ2-3; D remains unclear. Germline assignment: CDR1 LNHDA and CDR2 SQIVND (reference sequence). V lost 2 bases to trimming and J lost 4 bases, with 10 bases between them. The CDR3 loop spans 14 amino acids. CDR3 in amino acids: CASSITPAADTQYF. CDR3 coding DNA: TGTGCCAGTAGTATAACGCCGGCGGCAGATACGCAGTATTTT.

As for this clone: The sample has other DNA sequences that encode this CDR3 too. The V gene is TRBV28, the J gene TRBJ2-7; a possible D gene is TRBD1 (8 bases). V lost 8 bases, J lost 1 base, and 15 bases lay in between. Germline assignment: CDR1 MDHEN and CDR2 SYDVKM. This CDR3 comprises 14 residues. The DNA of the CDR3 is TGTGCCAGCCGCGGACAGGGAGGGTCCTACGAGCAGTACTTC. Protein: CASRGQGGSYEQYF.

The rearrangement links TRBV6-5 to TRBJ2-1; 8 bases fit TRBD2. Germline V gene data show CDR1 as MNHEY and CDR2 as SVGAGI. This CDR3 is 16 amino acids long. V lost 2 bases, J lost 6 bases, and 9 bases stayed unmatched. CDR3 sequence reads: CASSYGVSGMGNEQFF. For the CDR3, the DNA is TGTGCCAGCAGTTACGGGGTTAGCGGGATGGGCAATGAGCAGTTCTTC.

The rearrangement uses TRBV18 and TRBJ2-1; D call uncertain. Trimming stripped 1 base from V and 6 bases from J, with 16 bases between. Germline CDR1 is KGHSH and CDR2 is LQKENI. CDR3 length: 16 residues. CDR3 bases: TGTGCCAGCTCACCACGCGGCAGCAACTCGGGCAATGAGCAGTTCTTC. Its translation: CASSPRGSNSGNEQFF.